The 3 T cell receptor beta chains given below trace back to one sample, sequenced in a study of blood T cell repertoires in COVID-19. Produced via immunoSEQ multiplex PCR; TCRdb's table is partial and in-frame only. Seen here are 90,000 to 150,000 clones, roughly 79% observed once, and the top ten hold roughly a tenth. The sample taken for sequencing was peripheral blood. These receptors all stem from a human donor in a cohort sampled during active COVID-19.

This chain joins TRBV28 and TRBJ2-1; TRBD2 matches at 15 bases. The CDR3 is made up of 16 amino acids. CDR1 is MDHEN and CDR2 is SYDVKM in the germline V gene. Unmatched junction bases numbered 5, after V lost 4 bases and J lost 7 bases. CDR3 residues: CASSSWTSGRGNEQFF. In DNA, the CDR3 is TGTGCCAGCAGTTCATGGACTAGCGGGAGGGGGAATGAGCAGTTCTTC.

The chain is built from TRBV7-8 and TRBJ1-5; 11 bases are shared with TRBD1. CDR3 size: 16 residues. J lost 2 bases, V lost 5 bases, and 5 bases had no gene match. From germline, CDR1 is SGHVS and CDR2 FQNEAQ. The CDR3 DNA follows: TGTGCCAGCAGCCGGACAGGGGGCTCAGGCAATCAGCCCCAGCATTTT. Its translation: CASSRTGGSGNQPQHF.

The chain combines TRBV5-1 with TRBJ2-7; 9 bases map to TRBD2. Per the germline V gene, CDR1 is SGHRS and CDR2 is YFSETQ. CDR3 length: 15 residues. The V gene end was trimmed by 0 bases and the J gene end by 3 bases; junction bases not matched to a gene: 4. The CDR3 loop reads CASSLVGGGGYEQYF. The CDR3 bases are TGCGCCAGCAGCTTGGTTGGCGGGGGGGGCTACGAGCAGTACTTC.